In this sample, the clone carrying this T cell receptor beta chain turned up a few times. Its antigen is not known. This sample stems from a study of beta chain features in type 1 diabetes. Study results and limitations: Healthy donors had naive, central memory and Treg TCRB repertoires that appeared less similar than those seen among patients. In every one of the four CD4+ subsets, TCRB CDR3s were moderately but significantly shorter in Type 1 diabetes patients.

The entirety of the isolated RNA underwent reverse transcription, so expressed TCRB transcripts were sequenced. The table came from immunoSEQ multiplex PCR; TCRdb's copy has only in-frame clones and leaves some out. The sample shows around 340,000 clones, 9.3% of them seen only once. Sampling consisted of one heparinised blood draw per donor, averaging around 100 mL. This CDR3 has 14 amino acids. Germline assignment: CDR1 SGHRS and CDR2 YFSETQ. Trimming left V 5 bases short and J 0 bases short, with 10 bases between. Sequencing was carried out using central memory CD4+ T cells from blood. V usage is TRBV5-1 and J usage is TRBJ2-3, with D perhaps TRBD2 (5 bases). The origin of this receptor is a man aged 25-40 years with type 1 diabetes. The CDR3 protein is CASRDFSSTDTQYF. In DNA form, the CDR3 reads TGCGCCAGCAGGGACTTCTCTAGCACAGATACGCAGTATTTT.